The 18 T cell receptor beta chains given below trace back to one sample, sequenced in a study of early T cells in non-severe SARS-CoV-2 infection (dated by TCRdb to 2020 to 2022). Library construction relied on 5' RACE. The sequencer was a NextSeq 500. The public reads were reprocessed in TCRdb via fastp at Q25 and MiXCR, keeping in-frame beta chains. Rows matching on CDR3 protein sequence are summarized as one entry with the most common DNA and genes. In this sample the table shows more than 65,000 distinct CDR3 sequences, more than 3.5% of which occur a single time. The ten largest clones capture roughly 3.6% of the sample. This material consisted of whole blood, taken at baseline. The receptors shown here come from an adult who was a healthcare worker with PCR-confirmed SARS-CoV-2 infection or an uninfected control (not recorded which). The donor label of this sample is uncertain.

This sequence joins TRBV4-2 and TRBJ2-3, with D possibly TRBD1 on 6 matching bases. Trimming shortened V by 4 bases and J by 4 bases, and 15 bases separated the two germline ends. This CDR3 contains 15 residues. Germline V gives CDR1 LGHNA, CDR2 YNFKEQ. CDR3 loop: CASSPQGLQPDTQYF. The CDR3 DNA reads as TGTGCCAGCAGCCCACAGGGCCTCCAGCCAGATACGCAGTATTTT.

This clonotype was observed a handful of times. This chain joins TRBV3-1 and TRBJ1-2; D not certain. The V gene's germline CDR1 is LGHDT and CDR2 YNNKEL (reference sequence). This CDR3 has 15 residues. Trimming took 1 base from V and 6 from J, leaving 15 bases between them. The CDR3 loop reads CASSQGGTRAHGYTF. CDR3 in DNA: TGTGCCAGCAGCCAAGGAGGTACTAGGGCTCATGGCTACACCTTC.

There are many counts of this clonotype. The chain employs TRBV12-3 or TRBV12-4 and TRBJ1-3; TRBD1 agrees at 7 bases. The J segment lost 0 bases and the V segment lost 7 bases, leaving 6 bases of the junction unmatched. The CDR3 loop spans 15 amino acids. This CDR3 reads CASTLDRISGNTIYF. CDR3 sequence (DNA): TGTGCCAGCACCCTGGACAGGATCTCTGGAAACACCATATATTTT.

This clonotype was seen at least ten times. The V call is TRBV10-3, the J call TRBJ1-1; 7 bases map to TRBD1. The germline gives CDR1 ENHRY, CDR2 SYGVKD. The V gene end was trimmed by 6 bases and the J gene end by 1 base; junction bases not matched to a gene: 5. This CDR3 comprises 14 residues. CDR3: CAISLQGGNTEAFF. CDR3 nucleotide sequence: TGTGCCATCAGCCTCCAGGGGGGGAACACTGAAGCTTTCTTT.

The chain links TRBV5-1 to TRBJ2-7, with D perhaps being TRBD1 or TRBD2 (5 bases each). CDR1 and CDR2 (germline): SGHRS, YFSETQ. The CDR3 is 13 amino acids. V lost 3 bases and J 5 bases, leaving 12 bases between the germline ends. The CDR3 coding sequence is TGCGCCAGCAGCTCCGGGACCTTGGACGAGCAGTACTTC. The encoded protein is CASSSGTLDEQYF.

This clonotype occurred many times. The gene calls are TRBV6-5 and TRBJ2-7, with 9 bases matching TRBD1. CDR1 is MNHEY, CDR2 SVGAGI, per germline. The CDR3 sequence is 15 residues long. V shed 2 bases, J shed 2 bases, and the junction held 4 bases outside the gene matches. CDR3 sequence (DNA): TGTGCCAGCAGTTACGAGGGACAGGGTCCCTACGAGCAGTACTTC. This translates into CASSYEGQGPYEQYF.

The rearrangement links TRBV7-9 to TRBJ2-5, with TRBD2 as a possible D gene (5 bases). The CDR3 totals 16 residues. Looked up from germline, CDR1 is SEHNR and CDR2 is FQNEAQ (reference sequence). The V gene lost 1 base and the J gene lost 2 bases, with 14 bases spanning the gap. The CDR3 nucleotides are TGTGCCAGCAGCTTAGGGGCGGGCAGACGTCAAGAGACCCAGTACTTC. It specifies CASSLGAGRRQETQYF.

The gene calls are TRBV6-2 or TRBV6-3 and TRBJ2-1; tentative D call: TRBD2 (5 bases). Looked up from germline, CDR1 is MNHEY and CDR2 is SVGEGT. This CDR3 is 14 amino acids long. V lost 0 bases and J 7 bases, leaving 10 bases between the germline ends. CDR3 region: CASSYSREGNEQFF. The CDR3 DNA reads TGTGCCAGCAGTTACTCGAGAGAGGGTAATGAGCAGTTCTTC.

This clonotype was picked up many times. The rearrangement uses TRBV7-2 and TRBJ2-3; 13 positions match TRBD2. Trimming took 6 bases from V and 2 from J; bases not matched to a gene: 5. Per germline, CDR1 SGHTA and CDR2 FQGNSA. This CDR3 contains 16 residues. CDR3 sequence: CASRRTSGGHTDTQYF. DNA for the CDR3: TGTGCCAGCAGAAGGACTAGCGGGGGCCACACAGATACGCAGTATTTT.

This clonotype was detected many times. The V and J genes are TRBV20-1 and TRBJ1-3, with D tentatively TRBD1 (6 bases). The CDR3 loop spans 15 amino acids. CDR1 and CDR2 (germline): DFQATT, SNEGSKA (reference sequence). The V end was cut by 3 bases, the J end by 0 bases, with 12 bases between. The CDR3 bases are TGCAGTGCTAGCATACAGGGCCTCTCTGGAAACACCATATATTTT. Translation: CSASIQGLSGNTIYF.

Many counts were recorded for this clonotype. The J gene is TRBJ1-5, the V gene TRBV29-1; 11 nucleotides line up with TRBD1. The J segment lost 6 bases and the V segment lost 6 bases, leaving 7 bases of the junction unmatched. Per germline, CDR1 SQVTM and CDR2 ANQGSEA. This CDR3 is 14 amino acids long. The CDR3 loop reads CSVRDRGYSQPQHF. CDR3 DNA: TGCAGCGTGAGGGACAGGGGGTATAGTCAGCCCCAGCATTTT.

There are many counts of this clonotype. This chain joins TRBV7-2 and TRBJ1-5; no firm D call. Trimming cost V 0 bases and J 4 bases, with 4 bases left between them. Germline assignment: CDR1 SGHTA and CDR2 FQGNSA. This CDR3 is 13 amino acids long. The DNA of the CDR3 is TGTGCCAGCAGCTTAGCGAGAAATCAGCCCCAGCATTTT. Amino acids: CASSLARNQPQHF.

Many counts were recorded for this clonotype. The chain couples TRBV6-1 to TRBJ1-1; TRBD1 is a possible D gene (5 bases). V was trimmed by 2 bases and J by 3 bases, leaving 10 bases between them. This CDR3 is 14 amino acids long. The germline V gene encodes CDR1 MNHNS and CDR2 SASEGT. CDR3 loop: CASSEQGRDTEAFF. The CDR3 bases are TGTGCCAGCAGTGAACAGGGCAGGGACACTGAAGCTTTCTTT.

The chain couples TRBV5-1 to TRBJ1-1; the D gene is possibly TRBD1 (6 bases). CDR1 is SGHRS and CDR2 is YFSETQ in the germline V gene. The V end was cut by 0 bases, the J end by 0 bases, with 9 bases between. The CDR3 covers 15 residues. CDR3 amino acids: CASSLEQGMNTEAFF. The CDR3, as DNA: TGCGCCAGCAGCTTGGAACAGGGAATGAACACTGAAGCTTTCTTT.

This clonotype was counted ten times or more. The chain has TRBV20-1 and TRBJ2-5; TRBD1 is a possible D gene (5 bases). This CDR3 contains 16 residues. CDR1 and CDR2 from the germline V gene are DFQATT and SNEGSKA (reference sequence). Trimming took 3 bases from V and 2 from J, leaving 19 bases between them. CDR3 sequence reads: CSARKDVLGLQETQYF. The CDR3 DNA is TGCAGTGCTAGGAAGGACGTCCTGGGGCTTCAAGAGACCCAGTACTTC.

The chain combines TRBV27 with TRBJ2-3; D is undetermined. CDR1 and CDR2 (germline): MNHEY, SMNVEV (reference sequence). Trimming stripped 2 bases from V and 2 bases from J, with 8 bases between. This CDR3 has 14 residues. In DNA, the CDR3 is TGTGCCAGCAGTTTAGATTTTTCCACAGATACGCAGTATTTT. Protein product: CASSLDFSTDTQYF.

This clonotype was seen ten or more times. The rearrangement uses TRBV29-1 and TRBJ2-6, with TRBD2 as a possible D gene (5 bases). V gave up 7 bases and J gave up 1 base, with 14 bases separating them. The CDR3 length is 15 residues. Germline lookup yields CDR1 SQVTM and CDR2 ANQGSEA. CDR3 sequence reads: CSASEGGSGANVLTF. CDR3 bases: TGCAGCGCCTCGGAAGGAGGATCTGGGGCCAACGTCCTGACTTTC.

The DNA for the CDR3 is TGCAGCGGCTCAACTAGCGGGCAGCAGTTCTTC. Its protein product is CSGSTSGQQFF. This rearrangement joins TRBV29-1 to TRBJ2-1; 9 positions agree with TRBD2. The CDR3 has 11 residues. Germline V gene data show CDR1 as SQVTM and CDR2 as ANQGSEA. The V segment lost 7 bases and the J segment 11 bases; nucleotides outside the gene matches: 6.